Following are 19 T cell receptor beta chains from one sample sequenced in a study of T cell changes during pregnancy in multiple sclerosis (dated by TCRdb to 2018 to 2020). Preparation of the library involved the immunoSEQ multiplex PCR assay. TCRdb took this table from immuneACCESS and kept in-frame rearrangements with V and J called. Such tables lack part of the clones; where checked against another copy, unresolved V genes explain under half of the gap, and the rest is unexplained. This sample is represented by about 36,000 clones; more than 75% of them were singletons. The top ten clonotypes cover roughly 0.56% of the sample. The starting material was CD4+ T cells from peripheral blood mononuclear cells, obtained in the first trimester of pregnancy. These receptors all come from a female donor with multiple sclerosis, enrolled in a pregnancy study.

This chain links TRBV5-6 with TRBJ1-1; 8 bases match TRBD1. The CDR3 consists of 14 residues. Unmatched junction bases numbered 6, after V lost 4 bases and J lost 4 bases. Germline V gives CDR1 SGHDT, CDR2 YYEEEE. The CDR3 protein is CASSLGQGPTEAFF. CDR3 DNA: TGTGCCAGCAGCCTTGGACAGGGTCCCACTGAAGCTTTCTTT.

This chain uses TRBV6-1 with TRBJ1-2, with 8 bases lining up with TRBD1. CDR3 length equals 16 residues. Germline V lookup: CDR1 MNHNS, CDR2 SASEGT. V lost 3 bases, J lost 5 bases, and 11 bases stayed unmatched. CDR3 residues: CASSDVRTGKRYGYTF. Here the CDR3 DNA reads TGTGCCAGCAGTGACGTTCGGACAGGGAAGAGGTATGGCTACACCTTC.

This chain joins TRBV5-1 and TRBJ2-5; TRBD2 matches 11 bases. The V and J ends lost 1 base and 5 bases, in that order; junction bases with no gene match: 10. Per germline, CDR1 SGHRS and CDR2 YFSETQ. This CDR3 has 17 amino acids. The CDR3 protein is CASSLRGLAGGGETQYF. In nucleotides, the CDR3 is TGCGCCAGCAGCTTGAGGGGTCTAGCGGGAGGAGGGGAGACCCAGTACTTC.

The chain couples TRBV2 to TRBJ2-2; TRBD1 might be the D (6 bases). The CDR3 is made up of 16 amino acids. Trimming cost V 0 bases and J 7 bases, with 15 bases left between them. Germline CDR1 is SNHLY and CDR2 is FYNNEI. CDR3 bases: TGTGCCAGCAGTGAAGCCCCAGGGGTTCTTGGCGGGGAGCTGTTTTTT. It is translated as CASSEAPGVLGGELFF.

This chain uses TRBV5-1 with TRBJ2-1; TRBD1 agrees at 7 bases. Trimming removed 4 bases from V and 6 bases from J; junction bases left unmatched: 10. In germline, CDR1 is SGHRS, CDR2 YFSETQ. The CDR3 has 15 residues. The CDR3 loop reads CASSTPGQNSNEQFF. The CDR3 DNA reads as TGCGCCAGCAGCACCCCGGGACAGAACAGCAATGAGCAGTTCTTC.

This clone was counted once. This chain joins TRBV6-5 and TRBJ1-4; TRBD1 matches at 7 bases. Germline V gives CDR1 MNHEY, CDR2 SVGAGI. The CDR3 is 14 residues long. The J segment lost 3 bases and the V segment lost 6 bases, leaving 4 bases of the junction unmatched. CDR3 residues: CASSMGTANEKLFF. CDR3 DNA sequence: TGTGCCAGCAGCATGGGGACAGCTAATGAAAAACTGTTTTTT.

The CDR3 protein is CSAALGGIQGSGYTF. In DNA, the CDR3 is TGCAGCGCAGCGTTGGGGGGGATACAGGGATCTGGCTACACCTTC. The rearrangement links TRBV29-1 to TRBJ1-2, with D tentatively TRBD1 (6 bases). The CDR3 has 15 amino acids. V lost 7 bases, J lost 7 bases, and 25 bases lay in between. The V gene's germline CDR1 is SQVTM and CDR2 ANQGSEA.

V is TRBV6-1 and J is TRBJ2-5; TRBD1 aligns across 9 bases. The CDR3 is made up of 14 amino acids. Germline values: CDR1 MNHNS, CDR2 SASEGT. After removal of 6 bases from V and 5 bases from J, the junction contained 7 bases not matched to a gene. This chain's CDR3 is CASRGQGSLETQYF. The CDR3 nucleotides read TGTGCCAGCAGGGGACAGGGCTCCTTGGAGACCCAGTACTTC.

The chain is built from TRBV7-2 and TRBJ2-3; maybe TRBD2 (6 bases). V lost 2 bases and J 0 bases, leaving 15 bases between the germline ends. The germline V gene has CDR1 SGHTA and CDR2 FQGNSA. This CDR3 is 17 amino acids long. This CDR3 is CASSLNGRPPSTDTQYF. DNA of the CDR3: TGTGCCAGCAGCTTAAACGGGAGACCCCCCAGCACAGATACGCAGTATTTT.

This sequence joins TRBV30 and TRBJ2-3; D gene uncertain. Germline V gene lookup returns CDR1 GTSNPN and CDR2 SVGIG (reference sequence). The V gene lost 3 bases and the J gene lost 4 bases, with 5 bases spanning the gap. The CDR3 loop spans 11 amino acids. CDR3 bases: TGTGCCTGGAGGCAGGCAGATACGCAGTATTTT. This translates into CAWRQADTQYF.

This sequence joins TRBV7-9 and TRBJ1-1; D gene unclear. V was pared by 3 bases and J by 1 base, with 6 bases between. Germline V CDR1 and CDR2: SEHNR, FQNEAQ (reference sequence). The CDR3 totals 13 residues. The CDR3 region has the DNA TGTGCCAGCAGCTTTCGAGCGAACACTGAAGCTTTCTTT. Amino acids: CASSFRANTEAFF.

The V and J genes are TRBV15 and TRBJ2-7; 7 bases agree with TRBD1. Germline loops: CDR1 LNHNV, CDR2 YYDKDF (reference sequence). The CDR3 sequence is 14 residues long. V lost 6 bases to trimming and J lost 4 bases; unmatched junction nucleotides: 9. The CDR3 nucleotides are TGTGCCACCAGTCCTAGACAGGGTGGGTACGAGCAGTACTTC. Translated, it gives CATSPRQGGYEQYF.

The CDR3 coding sequence is TGCGCCAGCAGTCAATCGGGCCAGGGGGGTAGGGGGGCCAACGTCCTGACTTTC. This translates into CASSQSGQGGRGANVLTF. This chain joins TRBV23-1 and TRBJ2-6; possible D gene TRBD1, 7 bases. TRBV23-1 is filed as an ORF, its function uncertain. V lost 0 bases to trimming and J lost 4 bases, with 16 bases between them. The CDR3 length is 18 residues.

J is TRBJ1-5 and V is TRBV15; D perhaps matches TRBD1 (6 bases). This CDR3 comprises 17 residues. Deletions cut 0 bases from V and 7 bases from J, with 19 bases between. Germline V gene sequence: CDR1 LNHNV, CDR2 YYDKDF (reference sequence). The CDR3 sequence: CATSREIGSQGTQPQHF. The CDR3 nucleotides read TGTGCCACCAGCAGAGAGATTGGGTCACAGGGTACGCAGCCCCAGCATTTT.

This clone was picked up one time. Here the CDR3 DNA reads TGTGCCAGTACAAGGGGGGCGGGACAGGGAAGCACTGAAGCTTTCTTT. Translation gives CASTRGAGQGSTEAFF. This sequence joins TRBV19 and TRBJ1-1; TRBD1 matches 9 bases. After removal of 7 bases from V and 4 bases from J, the junction contained 13 bases not matched to a gene. The CDR3 length is 16 residues. Germline V gene sequence: CDR1 LNHDA, CDR2 SQIVND (reference sequence). The variable domain in full, with the rest retrieved from reference TRBV19 and TRBJ1-1, is DGGITQSPKYLFRKEGQNVTLSCEQNLNHDAMYWYRQDPGQGLRLIYYSQIVNDFQKGDIAEGYSVSREKKESFPLTVTSAQKNPTAFYLCASTRGAGQGSTEAFFGQGTRLTVV.

This clone was observed a single time. This sequence joins TRBV30 and TRBJ1-2; 9 nucleotides line up with TRBD1. The CDR3 totals 14 residues. Germline V CDR1 and CDR2: GTSNPN, SVGIG (reference sequence). V was clipped by 4 bases and J by 6 bases; unmatched bases: 9. CDR3 in DNA: TGTGCCTGGACTAACAGGGGGCGCTTTAATGGCTACACCTTC. It is translated as CAWTNRGRFNGYTF.

This clone has a single count. V is TRBV19 and J is TRBJ1-2, with 8 bases that match TRBD1. The CDR3 has 16 residues. J lost 2 bases, V lost 5 bases, and 10 bases had no gene match. CDR1 and CDR2 (germline): LNHDA, SQIVND (reference sequence). CDR3 nucleotide sequence: TGTGCCAGTAGTTCGCCGGGACAGGTCGAGAACTATGGCTACACCTTC. Protein: CASSSPGQVENYGYTF.

This clone was counted once. The chain employs TRBV5-1 and TRBJ2-2; TRBD2 aligns across 11 bases. CDR1 SGHRS and CDR2 YFSETQ come from the germline V gene. The CDR3 sequence is 18 residues long. Trimming took 1 base from V and 0 from J; bases not matched to a gene: 5. The CDR3 here is CASSLKLAGVTNTGELFF. The DNA for the CDR3 is TGCGCCAGCAGCTTGAAACTAGCGGGGGTTACGAACACCGGGGAGCTGTTTTTT.

The chain couples TRBV2 to TRBJ1-1; 7 nucleotides align to TRBD1. Trimming removed 4 bases from V and 6 bases from J; junction bases left unmatched: 8. Germline CDR1 SNHLY, CDR2 FYNNEI. The CDR3 contains 14 residues. CDR3 residues: CASSGAGGRAEAFF. The CDR3 DNA is TGTGCCAGCAGTGGAGCAGGGGGAAGGGCTGAAGCTTTCTTT. The full variable domain, its missing parts supplied by reference TRBV2 and TRBJ1-1, is EPEVTQTPSHQVTQMGQEVILRCVPISNHLYFYWYRQILGQKVEFLVSFYNNEISEKSEIFDDQFSVERPDGSNFTLKIRSTKLEDSAMYFCASSGAGGRAEAFFGQGTRLTVV.